The rows below give T cell receptor beta chains drawn from one sample of a study of T cells in localized non-small cell lung cancer. Data came from immunoSEQ multiplex PCR; TCRdb stores just in-frame clones and leaves some out. This table has some 50,000 clones, around nine tenths appearing once. The sample was PBMCs, taken before any cancer treatment. These receptors originate from a female donor with stage II lung adenocarcinoma. Each CDR3 is given with its conserved first and last residue. Each record gives: V gene, D gene, clone size, J gene, CDR3 DNA, CDR3 protein. The D gene is left open where the match is weak. Clone size is shown for a subset of rows, as once, few, many or a class of expanded clone.

v_gene: TRBV30
d_gene: TRBD1
abundance: -
j_gene: TRBJ2-7
CDR3nt: TGTGCCTGGAGTTCGAGGACAGGGAGCTACGAGCAGTACTTC
CDR3aa: CAWSSRTGSYEQYF

v_gene: TRBV19
d_gene: TRBD1
abundance: once
j_gene: TRBJ1-2
CDR3nt: TGTGCCAGTAGTAGGGACAGTCCTTATGGCTACACCTTC
CDR3aa: CASSRDSPYGYTF

v_gene: TRBV9
d_gene: -
abundance: -
j_gene: TRBJ1-1
CDR3nt: TGTGCCAGCAGCGTAGACCCGGTCCGGACGACTGAAGCTTTCTTT
CDR3aa: CASSVDPVRTTEAFF

v_gene: TRBV29-1
d_gene: TRBD1
abundance: -
j_gene: TRBJ1-1
CDR3nt: TGCAGCGTAGGGTCAGACAGGGGTTTTTTCTTT
CDR3aa: CSVGSDRGFFF

v_gene: TRBV5-1
d_gene: -
abundance: -
j_gene: TRBJ1-1
CDR3nt: TGCGCCAGCAGCTGGGTGAGGGGCACTGAAGCTTTCTTT
CDR3aa: CASSWVRGTEAFF

v_gene: TRBV5-1
d_gene: -
abundance: -
j_gene: TRBJ2-1
CDR3nt: TGCGCCAGCACGCCGGAGCCAGCGGGTTACAATGAGCAGTTCTTC
CDR3aa: CASTPEPAGYNEQFF

v_gene: TRBV4-1
d_gene: TRBD2
abundance: few
j_gene: TRBJ2-2
CDR3nt: TGCGCCAGCAGCCAAGAAGGGACTAGCCCCGGGGAGCTGTTTTTT
CDR3aa: CASSQEGTSPGELFF

v_gene: TRBV29-1
d_gene: TRBD1
abundance: -
j_gene: TRBJ1-5
CDR3nt: TGCAGCGTTGCCCCACAGGGGGCGGACCAGCCCCAGCATTTT
CDR3aa: CSVAPQGADQPQHF

v_gene: TRBV28
d_gene: TRBD1
abundance: few
j_gene: TRBJ1-2
CDR3nt: TGTGCCAGCAGTACGTCCTCTAAGGACAGGGGCTATGGCTACACCTTC
CDR3aa: CASSTSSKDRGYGYTF

v_gene: TRBV5-6
d_gene: TRBD1
abundance: once
j_gene: TRBJ1-2
CDR3nt: TGTGCCAGCAGAGCGCATGGGCAGGGGGGCTATGGCTACACCTTC
CDR3aa: CASRAHGQGGYGYTF

v_gene: TRBV7-7
d_gene: TRBD2
abundance: -
j_gene: TRBJ2-5
CDR3nt: TGTGCCAGCAGCGCGCTAGCGGGGGTACAAGAGACCCAGTACTTC
CDR3aa: CASSALAGVQETQYF

v_gene: TRBV5-1
d_gene: -
abundance: -
j_gene: TRBJ1-1
CDR3nt: TGCGCCAGCAGCCTTTCCGGGACCGGGAACACTGAAGCTTTCTTT
CDR3aa: CASSLSGTGNTEAFF

v_gene: TRBV7-3
d_gene: TRBD2
abundance: -
j_gene: TRBJ2-2
CDR3nt: TGTGCCAGCAGCCCCGGAAGGCGGGGGGGAACCCCGAACACCGGGGAGCTGTTTTTT
CDR3aa: CASSPGRRGGTPNTGELFF

v_gene: TRBV4-1
d_gene: TRBD1
abundance: -
j_gene: TRBJ1-4
CDR3nt: TGCGCCAGCAGCCAACCCGACAGGGGGATTAATGAAAAACTGTTTTTT
CDR3aa: CASSQPDRGINEKLFF

v_gene: TRBV2
d_gene: -
abundance: few
j_gene: TRBJ2-1
CDR3nt: TGTGCCAGCAGTGAAAGGGTGGCAGGGGGGTTGAATGAGCAGTTCTTC
CDR3aa: CASSERVAGGLNEQFF

v_gene: TRBV7-2
d_gene: -
abundance: -
j_gene: TRBJ2-2
CDR3nt: TGTGCCAGCAGCTTAAACCCGCTAGACCTCACCGGGGAGCTGTTTTTT
CDR3aa: CASSLNPLDLTGELFF

v_gene: TRBV11-2
d_gene: -
abundance: -
j_gene: TRBJ1-6
CDR3nt: TGTGCCAGCAGCTTAGAGGGGGATCCTAATTCACCCCTCCACTTT
CDR3aa: CASSLEGDPNSPLHF

v_gene: TRBV5-1
d_gene: TRBD1
abundance: -
j_gene: TRBJ1-2
CDR3nt: TGCGCCAGCAGCTTGAGACAGGGAGGAGACTATGGCTACACCTTC
CDR3aa: CASSLRQGGDYGYTF

v_gene: TRBV4-1
d_gene: -
abundance: -
j_gene: TRBJ1-2
CDR3nt: TGCGCCAGCAGCCAGGACTACTATGGCTACACCTTC
CDR3aa: CASSQDYYGYTF

v_gene: TRBV5-4
d_gene: TRBD1
abundance: -
j_gene: TRBJ1-2
CDR3nt: TGTGCCAGCAGCCCCTCTCCGGGACAGGGGTTCTATGGCTACACCTTC
CDR3aa: CASSPSPGQGFYGYTF

v_gene: TRBV5-1
d_gene: TRBD2
abundance: -
j_gene: TRBJ2-3
CDR3nt: TGCGCCAGCAGCTTGGAACCTAGCGGTGGAGATACGCAGTATTTT
CDR3aa: CASSLEPSGGDTQYF

v_gene: TRBV7-2
d_gene: TRBD1
abundance: -
j_gene: TRBJ1-2
CDR3nt: TGTGCCAGCAGCTCCCCCCCCAGAGGGGGCCATGGCTACACCTTC
CDR3aa: CASSSPPRGGHGYTF

v_gene: TRBV5-1
d_gene: TRBD2
abundance: -
j_gene: TRBJ2-5
CDR3nt: TGCGCCAGCAGCTTGGAGGGGACTAGTCGAGAGACCCAGTACTTC
CDR3aa: CASSLEGTSRETQYF

v_gene: TRBV7-4
d_gene: -
abundance: -
j_gene: TRBJ1-1
CDR3nt: TGTGCCACCAGAAGTCAGATAACGAACACTGAAGCTTTCTTT
CDR3aa: CATRSQITNTEAFF

v_gene: TRBV27
d_gene: -
abundance: -
j_gene: TRBJ1-3
CDR3nt: TGTGCCAGCAGTTTAAACGGAGCGCCCGGAAACACCATATATTTT
CDR3aa: CASSLNGAPGNTIYF

v_gene: TRBV11-2
d_gene: TRBD1
abundance: -
j_gene: TRBJ2-7
CDR3nt: TGTGCCAGCAGCTTAGTCAGGGGGCGATTTTCCGAGCAGTACTTC
CDR3aa: CASSLVRGRFSEQYF

v_gene: TRBV30
d_gene: -
abundance: -
j_gene: TRBJ1-3
CDR3nt: TGTGCCTGGAAGCGAGCAGGAAACACCATATATTTT
CDR3aa: CAWKRAGNTIYF

v_gene: TRBV7-8
d_gene: -
abundance: -
j_gene: TRBJ1-1
CDR3nt: TGTGCCAGCAGCTTAGAGGGCAACGGAATGAACACTGAAGCTTTCTTT
CDR3aa: CASSLEGNGMNTEAFF

v_gene: TRBV6-1
d_gene: -
abundance: once
j_gene: TRBJ1-5
CDR3nt: TGTGCCAGCAGTGAGACGCTGGCAACCCTTAATCAGCCCCAGCATTTT
CDR3aa: CASSETLATLNQPQHF

v_gene: TRBV19
d_gene: TRBD2
abundance: -
j_gene: TRBJ2-7
CDR3nt: TGTGCCAGTGGGCAGCTAGCGGGGGCATTGCAGTACTTC
CDR3aa: CASGQLAGALQYF

v_gene: TRBV5-6
d_gene: -
abundance: -
j_gene: TRBJ1-2
CDR3nt: TGTGCCAGCAGCTTGGAGGGACTAAGGGGTGGCTACACCTTC
CDR3aa: CASSLEGLRGGYTF

v_gene: TRBV11-2
d_gene: TRBD1
abundance: -
j_gene: TRBJ1-2
CDR3nt: TGTGCCAGCAGCTTAAGACAGGGGCTTGGCTACACCTTC
CDR3aa: CASSLRQGLGYTF

v_gene: TRBV11-3
d_gene: -
abundance: -
j_gene: TRBJ1-1
CDR3nt: TGTGCCAGCAGCCAGGGACGGAAAGCTTTCTTT
CDR3aa: CASSQGRKAFF

v_gene: TRBV27
d_gene: -
abundance: -
j_gene: TRBJ2-7
CDR3nt: TGTGCCAGCCGTAGATCCGGCTCCTACGAGCAGTACTTC
CDR3aa: CASRRSGSYEQYF

v_gene: TRBV2
d_gene: -
abundance: -
j_gene: TRBJ2-7
CDR3nt: TGTGCCAGCAGTGGAGAGGCTCGAGCCTACGAGCAGTACTTC
CDR3aa: CASSGEARAYEQYF

v_gene: TRBV14
d_gene: -
abundance: -
j_gene: TRBJ2-7
CDR3nt: TGTGCCAGCAGCCAAGGGACGAAACGGTACTTC
CDR3aa: CASSQGTKRYF

v_gene: TRBV7-9
d_gene: TRBD1
abundance: once
j_gene: TRBJ2-5
CDR3nt: TGTGCCAGCAGCCCGTCCGGGACAGGGTTTCCAGAGACCCAGTACTTC
CDR3aa: CASSPSGTGFPETQYF

v_gene: TRBV9
d_gene: TRBD1
abundance: -
j_gene: TRBJ2-1
CDR3nt: TGTGCCAGCAGCGTAGGCTCGGACAGGGAGGTTGGTGAGCAGTTCTTC
CDR3aa: CASSVGSDREVGEQFF

v_gene: TRBV15
d_gene: -
abundance: -
j_gene: TRBJ1-3
CDR3nt: TGTGCCACCAGCCGGTCCTCCTCTGGAAACACCATATATTTT
CDR3aa: CATSRSSSGNTIYF

v_gene: TRBV28
d_gene: TRBD1
abundance: -
j_gene: TRBJ1-3
CDR3nt: TGTGCCAGCAGTAGGACCGGGACAGTTTACTCTGGAAACACCATATATTTT
CDR3aa: CASSRTGTVYSGNTIYF

v_gene: TRBV21-1
d_gene: -
abundance: -
j_gene: TRBJ2-1
CDR3nt: TGTGCCAGCACCTTTGGGACTAGCGGGGGGGGAGAGCAGTTCTTC
CDR3aa: CASTFGTSGGGEQFF

v_gene: TRBV19
d_gene: TRBD1
abundance: -
j_gene: TRBJ2-2
CDR3nt: TGTGCCAGTAGTTTCGGGACAGGCGCGAACACCGGGGAGCTGTTTTTT
CDR3aa: CASSFGTGANTGELFF